The TCR beta chain described here comes from a study of beta chain features in type 1 diabetes (dated by TCRdb to the late 2010s). As for the study more broadly: Mean age, gender distribution, total cell number and subset yield did not differ between patients and healthy donors. Across all samples, 90 million to 130 million sorted cells were examined, and cell number per subset correlated strongly with RNA yield. Regulatory and stem cell-like memory subsets were isolated from only 8 patients and 8 healthy donors, whereas naive and central memory subsets came from all 28 donors. The study compared TCRB repertoires of sorted circulating CD4+ T cell subsets between recently diagnosed type 1 diabetes patients and matched healthy donors. Overall study results and their limits: Naive, central memory and regulatory TCRB repertoires appeared to be more alike among patients than among healthy donors. At VDJ recombination sites, type 1 diabetes patients had fewer insertions and more deleted nucleotides, which implies abnormalities in thymic rearrangement. Because cDNA was sequenced instead of genomic DNA, highly expressing activated cells could be over-represented, though the groups showed no difference in activation or CD3 levels. Because small numbers of individuals were included in the HLA sub-analyses, any influence of HLA type on TCRB rearrangement was left unresolved. Shorter templates might be favored by PCR, yet because patient and control samples were amplified and corrected together, any such skew would affect both groups equally. In all four CD4+ subsets, TCRB CDR3 length was moderately but significantly shorter in type 1 diabetes patients.

From each donor, a single peripheral blood sample of about 116 mL on average was drawn into heparinised tubes. Naive, central memory, regulatory and stem cell-like memory CD4+ T cells were sorted on a BD FACSAria II using a panel including CD45RO, CCR7, CD25, CD127, CD95 and CD27. All sorted populations exceeded 98% purity. Right away, PBMCs were isolated by Lymphoprep density gradient centrifugation and were stained directly, with no culture step. To minimize batch effects, samples were stained and sorted in pairs, one healthy donor with one patient per experiment. V and J lose 0 bases and 2 bases, and a span of 20 bases separates them. The CDR3 holds 18 amino acids from the cysteine to the phenylalanine. Kept here is only the CDR3 DNA, which spans 54 bases and is read in frame from base 1. Reading the germline V gene gives CDR1 MGHRA and CDR2 YSYEKL. This clone has more than one count but fewer than ten. Its cognate antigen has yet to be identified. No base-level quality is on record; no much larger clone is a single base apart.

All of the isolated RNA was reverse transcribed with the High Capacity cDNA Reverse Transcription Kit, so expressed TCRB transcripts were sequenced. Naive, central memory and regulatory T cell samples underwent deep immunoSEQ sequencing, averaging approximately 3.3 million total reads per sample. Sorted cells were lysed in RLT buffer, and RNA was extracted using DNase-treated RNeasy Micro or Mini kits according to cell number. Each cell subset was processed on its own to prevent cross-contamination, while patient and healthy donor samples were processed together. The immunoSEQ multiplex PCR was used to amplify TCRB sequences from cDNA, generating 87-bp fragments that spanned the CDR3 region. Sequencing of the amplicons was performed on the Illumina HiSeq platform. In the paper's pipeline: Synthetic template baselines were used to correct PCR bias computationally, reads within Hamming distance 2 were collapsed together, and singletons that could not be merged were discarded. Reads were aligned against IMGT to assign V, D and J genes, CDR3 length and insertions or deletions at six rearrangement sites. Within each subset, clonotype counts were normalized to the number of sorted cells before true diversity and Gini coefficients were calculated with the tcR R package. The overlap coefficient, calculated on TCRB nucleotide sequences, was used to quantify repertoire sharing. As a proxy for the pre-selection repertoire, out-of-frame TCRB sequences from naive cells were analyzed. Imported from immuneACCESS, the table was reduced by TCRdb to in-frame sequences with V and J called. These copies leave out some clones; in studies compared against another copy, an unresolved V gene accounts for under half, and the cause of the remainder is not known. V and J calls plus clone size are reproduced from that table; the DNA served to infer D and trimming. For this sample the table gives about 260,000 clones, of which roughly 24% were detected only once. The ten top clones hold 0.012% of the sample.

The sample taken for sequencing was naive CD4+ T cells from blood. This sample's cell subset or site label indicates: true naive CD4+ T cells. The V and J segments used are TRBV4-1 and TRBJ2-7; perhaps TRBD1 is the D gene, with 5 bases matching. This receptor was taken from a woman aged 30 to 39 with type 1 diabetes. CDR3 region: CASSQDRISGHQTYEQYF. The base sequence is TGCGCCAGCAGCCAAGATCGCATTTCAGGACATCAAACCTACGAGCAGTACTTC.